This T cell receptor beta chain was observed in a study of T-cell reconstitution after alpha-beta-depleted transplantation in children (dated by TCRdb to about 2016). Describing the broader study: The study quantitatively tracked T-cell immune reconstitution after TCRalphabeta/CD19-depleted allogeneic hematopoietic cell transplantation in children using TCR repertoire profiling. Study-wide findings and limitations: In some patients, the high TCRbeta diversity seen at day 60 was put down to recipient T cells and intrathymic progenitors that had survived conditioning. The apparently early alphabetaT-cell count recovery about two months after transplant was reportedly dependent on only several hundred rapidly expanded clones derived from non-depleted graft cells. Over the following months the frequencies of hyperexpanded clones went down, and after one year T-cell counts and TCRbeta diversity were mostly credited to newly produced T cells.

The sample's treatment or condition label is to be understood as: allogeneic hematopoietic cell transplantation with graft depleted of TCRalphabeta T cells and CD19 B cells. Transplant recipients were children who received TCRalphabeta/CD19-depleted allogeneic hematopoietic cell grafts. The sample holds many counts of this clonotype. It has no known antigen specificity. Nothing much larger sits one base from this clone, and base qualities are not available. V is pruned by 4 bases and J by 2 bases, leaving 8 bases of the junction without a gene match. Measured from the cysteine to the phenylalanine, the CDR3 is 15 residues long. Kept here is only the CDR3 DNA, which spans 45 bases and is read in frame from base 1. Looking up the germline V gene yields CDR1 SGHDT and CDR2 YYEEEE. The library was obtained by PCR. TCRdb records Illumina HiSeq 2500 as the sequencer. To normalize quantification of the TCRbeta repertoire, the TCR libraries were built with molecular barcoding that relied on unique molecular identifiers. The raw public data were reprocessed by TCRdb itself: fastp quality trimming at Q25, MiXCR clonotype calling, in-frame beta chains only. Each entry merges the rows of one CDR3 protein and shows their most common DNA and genes. Present in this sample are around 670,000 distinct CDR3 sequences, around 13% of which were seen just once. The ten largest make up around 0.8% of the sample.

The chain is assembled from TRBV5-6 and TRBJ2-5, with 7 junctional bases fitting TRBD1. The sequencing used PBMCs, collected before TCRalphabeta/CD19-depleted stem cell transplant. The receptor comes from a girl aged 2-10 years with congenital amegakaryocytic thrombocytopenia, due to receive a stem cell transplant. The nucleotide sequence reads TGTGCCAGCAGCCCCTACGGGACAGATCAAGAGACCCAGTACTTC. The encoded protein is CASSPYGTDQETQYF.